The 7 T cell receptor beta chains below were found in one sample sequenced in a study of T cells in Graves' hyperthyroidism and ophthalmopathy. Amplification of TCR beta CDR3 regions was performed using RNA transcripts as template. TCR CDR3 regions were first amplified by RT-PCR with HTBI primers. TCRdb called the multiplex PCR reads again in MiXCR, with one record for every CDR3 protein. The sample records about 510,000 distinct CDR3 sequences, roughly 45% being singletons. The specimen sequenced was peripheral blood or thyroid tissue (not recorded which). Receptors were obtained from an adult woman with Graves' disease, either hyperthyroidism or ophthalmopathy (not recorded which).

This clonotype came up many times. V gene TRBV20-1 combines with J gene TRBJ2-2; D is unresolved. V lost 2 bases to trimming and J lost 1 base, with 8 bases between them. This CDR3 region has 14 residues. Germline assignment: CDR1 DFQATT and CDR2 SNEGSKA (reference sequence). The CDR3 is CSARRRQNTGELFF. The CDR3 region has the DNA TGCAGTGCTAGACGGAGACAGAACACCGGGGAGCTGTTTTTT.

CDR3 sequence: CASSKRQGAGNTEAFF. The DNA for the CDR3 is TGTGCCAGCAGCAAACGACAGGGGGCAGGAAATACTGAAGCTTTCTTT. The chain recombines TRBV9 with TRBJ1-1; 10 bases align to TRBD1. The CDR3 loop spans 16 amino acids. Trimming at V came to 4 bases and at J to 5 bases, leaving 11 bases not matched to a gene. Per the germline V gene, CDR1 is SGDLS and CDR2 is YYNGEE.

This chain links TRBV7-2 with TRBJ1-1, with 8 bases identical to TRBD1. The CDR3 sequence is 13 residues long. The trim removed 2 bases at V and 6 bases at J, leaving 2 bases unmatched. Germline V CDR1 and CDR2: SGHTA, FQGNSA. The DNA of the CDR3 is TGTGCCAGCAGCTTATCGGGACAGGCTGAAGCTTTCTTT. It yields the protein CASSLSGQAEAFF.

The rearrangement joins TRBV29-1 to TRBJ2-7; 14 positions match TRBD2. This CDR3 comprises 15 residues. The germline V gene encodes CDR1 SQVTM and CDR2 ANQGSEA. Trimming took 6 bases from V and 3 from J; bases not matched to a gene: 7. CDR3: CSVATSGRAVYEQYF. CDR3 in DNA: TGCAGCGTGGCGACTAGCGGGAGGGCCGTCTACGAGCAGTACTTC.

The CDR3 is CSARTGMVGYTF. The CDR3 nucleotides read TGCAGTGCTCGGACAGGGATGGTTGGCTACACCTTC. The V call is TRBV20-1, the J call TRBJ1-2; TRBD1 matches at 8 bases. There are 12 residues in the CDR3. Germline V gene data show CDR1 as DFQATT and CDR2 as SNEGSKA (reference sequence). V was pared by 5 bases and J by 7 bases, with 6 bases of the junction left unmatched.

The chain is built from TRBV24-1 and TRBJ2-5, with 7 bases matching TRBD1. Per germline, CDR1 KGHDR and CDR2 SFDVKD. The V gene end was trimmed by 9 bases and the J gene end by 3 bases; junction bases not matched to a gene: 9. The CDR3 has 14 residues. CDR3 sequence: CATARTGGKETQYF. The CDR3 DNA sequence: TGTGCCACCGCCAGGACAGGTGGAAAAGAGACCCAGTACTTC.

CDR3 region: CASSLKTSSDEQYF. The CDR3 DNA follows: TGTGCCAGCAGCTTAAAGACTAGCTCTGACGAGCAGTACTTC. The V and J genes are TRBV7-9 and TRBJ2-7, with 7 positions matching TRBD2. Germline assignment: CDR1 SEHNR and CDR2 FQNEAQ (reference sequence). The CDR3 has 14 amino acids. V was clipped by 2 bases and J by 5 bases; unmatched bases: 6.